One sample yielded the 23 T cell receptor beta chains listed below, sequenced in a study of blood T cell repertoires in COVID-19. Measured with immunoSEQ multiplex PCR; TCRdb has only the in-frame clones, and not every one. The table lists 200,000 to 250,000 clones, roughly nine tenths of them singletons. The sequenced material came from PBMCs or T cells enriched from blood (not recorded which). These receptors were taken from a woman aged 18-29 years in a cohort exposed to, infected with or recovered from COVID-19 (not recorded which).

The chain carries TRBV11-2 and TRBJ2-2, with D possibly TRBD2 on 5 matching bases. Germline values: CDR1 SGHAT, CDR2 FQNNGV. V was cut by 1 base and J by 0 bases, with 9 bases left in between. This CDR3 spans 16 amino acids. The CDR3 sequence: CASSLVAHANTGELFF. Here the CDR3 DNA reads TGTGCCAGCAGCTTAGTAGCGCACGCGAACACCGGGGAGCTGTTTTTT.

The chain couples TRBV10-2 to TRBJ1-1; weak D call: TRBD1 (5 bases). V was clipped by 6 bases and J by 6 bases, with 14 bases between them. Germline loops: CDR1 WSHSY, CDR2 SAAADI. CDR3 size: 13 residues. CDR3 amino acids: CASRRDGTSEAFF. As DNA, the CDR3 is TGCGCCAGCAGGAGGGACGGGACTTCTGAAGCTTTCTTT.

The CDR3: CASSVDYGSSYNEQFF. For the CDR3, the DNA is TGTGCCAGCAGCGTAGACTACGGGAGCTCCTACAATGAGCAGTTCTTC. The chain links TRBV9 to TRBJ2-1, with D possibly being TRBD2 (6 bases). The CDR3 has 16 amino acids. Trimming stripped 0 bases from V and 0 bases from J, with 10 bases between. CDR1 is SGDLS, CDR2 YYNGEE, per germline.

The chain recombines TRBV7-2 with TRBJ2-1; 7 nucleotides match TRBD2. CDR3 size: 14 residues. V trimming: 5 bases; J trimming: 7 bases; junction bases outside the gene matches: 8. Germline V gene lookup returns CDR1 SGHTA and CDR2 FQGNSA. This CDR3 reads CASSQPLARNEQFF. The CDR3 nucleotides are TGTGCCAGCAGCCAACCACTAGCGAGAAATGAGCAGTTCTTC.

In this sample, this clone turned up a few times. V and J are TRBV28 and TRBJ1-1; D not resolved. The CDR3 consists of 13 residues. The germline V and J ends were trimmed by 5 bases and 0 bases, with 7 bases remaining between them. Germline V CDR1 and CDR2: MDHEN, SYDVKM. The CDR3 region is CASSPQVNTEAFF. DNA for the CDR3: TGTGCCAGCAGTCCTCAGGTGAACACTGAAGCTTTCTTT.

The rearrangement joins TRBV11-2 to TRBJ2-7, with a tentative D call TRBD1 (5 bases). CDR3 size: 15 residues. Germline V lookup: CDR1 SGHAT, CDR2 FQNNGV. V shed 3 bases and J shed 7 bases, with 19 bases lying between them. CDR3 region: CASSFETSGREEQYF. In DNA, the CDR3 is TGTGCCAGCAGCTTCGAAACCTCAGGGCGAGAAGAGCAGTACTTC.

The rearrangement uses TRBV27 and TRBJ1-5; D perhaps matches TRBD1 (6 bases). The germline CDR1 and CDR2 sequences are MNHEY and SMNVEV (reference sequence). The V and J ends lost 6 bases and 0 bases respectively, with 18 bases between them. This CDR3 contains 17 residues. For the CDR3, the DNA is TGTGCCAGCAGCCTGACAGTCCGGGACAATAGCAATCAGCCCCAGCATTTT. Amino acids: CASSLTVRDNSNQPQHF.

The J gene is TRBJ2-7, the V gene TRBV20-1; the D is unclear. CDR3 size: 11 residues. Trimming left V 2 bases short and J 5 bases short, with 7 bases between. Germline loops: CDR1 DFQATT, CDR2 SNEGSKA (reference sequence). In nucleotides, the CDR3 is TGCAGTGCTAGATCTCAGGACGAGCAGTACTTC. Protein product: CSARSQDEQYF.

This chain joins TRBV5-4 and TRBJ1-1; weak D call: TRBD1 (6 bases). The V end lost 4 bases, the J end lost 1 base, and 8 bases lay between the germline ends. The CDR3 consists of 13 residues. In germline, CDR1 is SGHNT, CDR2 YYREEE (reference sequence). The CDR3 is CASSVDRNTEAFF. The CDR3 DNA reads TGTGCCAGCAGCGTGGACAGGAACACTGAAGCTTTCTTT.

The chain is built from TRBV5-4 and TRBJ2-7, with D maybe TRBD1 (6 bases). Per germline, CDR1 SGHNT and CDR2 YYREEE (reference sequence). V dropped 4 bases and J dropped 3 bases, with 14 bases sitting between them. This CDR3 region has 14 residues. CDR3 sequence (DNA): TGTGCCAGCAGCGCCGGGACATCCATCTACGAGCAGTACTTC. Encoded protein: CASSAGTSIYEQYF. Variable domain in full (rest from reference TRBV5-4 and TRBJ2-7): ETGVTQSPTHLIKTRGQQVTLRCSSQSGHNTVSWYQQALGQGPQFIFQYYREEENGRGNFPPRFSGLQFPNYSSELNVNALELDDSALYLCASSAGTSIYEQYFGPGTRLTVT.

The CDR3 DNA sequence: TGCAGCGTTGGGCTGCCACAAAACATTCAGTACTTC. It yields the protein CSVGLPQNIQYF. The chain recombines TRBV29-1 with TRBJ2-4; D is uncertain. CDR3 size: 12 residues. Germline loops: CDR1 SQVTM, CDR2 ANQGSEA. Deletions cut 4 bases from V and 5 bases from J, with 9 bases between.

The V call is TRBV7-9, the J call TRBJ1-6; unclear D gene. Trimming took off 5 bases at V and 6 bases at J, with 17 bases between the two ends. The CDR3 runs 16 residues. The V gene's germline CDR1 is SEHNR and CDR2 FQNEAQ (reference sequence). The CDR3 sequence is CASSDQATVGNSPLHF. CDR3 bases: TGTGCCAGCAGCGACCAGGCCACAGTGGGTAATTCACCCCTCCACTTT.

This chain uses TRBV19 with TRBJ1-3; no clear D. Trimming stripped 3 bases from V and 3 bases from J, with 12 bases between. The CDR3 extends over 15 amino acids. Per germline, CDR1 LNHDA and CDR2 SQIVND (reference sequence). The CDR3 is CASSITGELGNTIYF. Here the CDR3 DNA reads TGTGCCAGTAGTATTACCGGGGAACTTGGAAACACCATATATTTT.

V gene TRBV7-2 combines with J gene TRBJ1-6; 7 bases align to TRBD1. Germline V gives CDR1 SGHTA, CDR2 FQGNSA. CDR3 length equals 15 residues. J gave up 7 bases and V 2 bases, and 5 bases lay outside the gene matches. Here the CDR3 DNA reads TGTGCCAGCAGCTTACAGGGGGACCGGAATTCACCCCTCCACTTT. Translating gives CASSLQGDRNSPLHF.

The rearrangement links TRBV11-2 to TRBJ2-1, with a weak D call TRBD1 (6 bases). V was shortened by 0 bases and J by 4 bases, with 16 bases between the two germline ends. Germline CDR1 SGHAT, CDR2 FQNNGV. This CDR3 has 17 amino acids. This CDR3 is CASSLDGRGVGYNEQFF. The CDR3 DNA reads as TGTGCCAGCAGCTTAGATGGCAGGGGAGTCGGGTACAATGAGCAGTTCTTC.

The chain couples TRBV15 to TRBJ2-5; TRBD2 matches 8 bases. The germline V gene encodes CDR1 LNHNV and CDR2 YYDKDF (reference sequence). The CDR3 consists of 13 residues. V lost 8 bases, J lost 5 bases, and 7 bases stayed unmatched. In nucleotides, the CDR3 is TGTGCCACCCGGGGGGGACTCGGTGAGACCCAGTACTTC. Its translation: CATRGGLGETQYF.

The V and J genes are TRBV9 and TRBJ1-5, with D perhaps TRBD1 (5 bases). The length of the CDR3 is 15 residues. CDR1 and CDR2 (germline): SGDLS, YYNGEE. V shed 4 bases and J shed 7 bases, with 18 bases lying between them. The CDR3 DNA reads as TGTGCCAGCAGCCCTCAGGGTTTAGCAGGGCAGCCCCAGCATTTT. Encoded protein: CASSPQGLAGQPQHF.

The chain uses TRBV7-3 and TRBJ1-2; the D gene is possibly TRBD1 (6 bases). V lost 3 bases to trimming and J lost 7 bases, with 12 bases between them. The CDR3 runs 13 residues. CDR1 and CDR2 (germline): SGHTA, FQGTGA. The CDR3 coding sequence is TGTGCCAGCAGCTTCCGCCGGGACACTGGCTACACCTTC. Residues: CASSFRRDTGYTF.

The chain has TRBV7-9 and TRBJ1-2, with D maybe TRBD1 (5 bases). The CDR3 totals 16 residues. V lost 5 bases, J lost 4 bases, and 20 bases lay in between. Per the germline V gene, CDR1 is SEHNR and CDR2 is FQNEAQ (reference sequence). CDR3 region: CASSPDGGRVVYGYTF. CDR3 DNA: TGTGCCAGCAGCCCCGATGGCGGCAGGGTAGTCTATGGCTACACCTTC.

The chain couples TRBV10-1 to TRBJ2-7; no firm D call. Germline loops: CDR1 WNHNN, CDR2 SYGVQD (reference sequence). Trimming stripped 8 bases from V and 7 bases from J, with 18 bases between. The CDR3 has 13 amino acids. The CDR3 coding sequence is TGCGCCAGCTGCCCTCCCGACTCCCGGGAGCAGTACTTC. This translates into CASCPPDSREQYF.

The rearrangement joins TRBV6-1 to TRBJ1-1; the D is unclear. Per germline, CDR1 MNHNS and CDR2 SASEGT. V shed 3 bases and J shed 0 bases, with 5 bases lying between them. The CDR3 has 13 amino acids. The CDR3 region is CASSERLNTEAFF. The CDR3 DNA is TGTGCCAGCAGTGAGCGGTTGAACACTGAAGCTTTCTTT.

This clone was picked up one time. The rearrangement links TRBV2 to TRBJ1-4; 11 bases map to TRBD1. V shed 5 bases and J 8 bases; nucleotides not matched to a gene: 4. In germline, CDR1 is SNHLY, CDR2 FYNNEI. There are 14 residues in the CDR3. This CDR3 reads CASSSDRGQEKLFF. DNA for the CDR3: TGTGCCAGCAGTTCGGACAGGGGGCAGGAAAAACTGTTTTTT.

The V and J genes are TRBV28 and TRBJ1-5; D is uncertain. This CDR3 has 17 residues. Germline CDR1 reads MDHEN; CDR2 reads SYDVKM. V lost 9 bases and J 0 bases, leaving 21 bases between the germline ends. The DNA for the CDR3 is TGTGCCAGTACTGGAGCCGGGAGCCTTTATAGCAATCAGCCCCAGCATTTT. This codes for CASTGAGSLYSNQPQHF.